This T cell receptor beta chain was identified during a study of T-cell reconstitution after alpha-beta-depleted transplantation in children. It was with unique molecular identifiers that the TCRbeta library was prepared. TCRdb redid the calling of the PCR reads with MiXCR, one entry per CDR3 protein. The repertoire has around 15,000 distinct CDR3 sequences, 4.5% to 6.5% of them found once; the top ten carry just under 7%. Study-wide findings and caveats: Certain patients had high TCRbeta diversity at day 60, and it came from recipient T cells and thymic progenitors that survived. Roughly two months post-transplant, alpha-beta T cells reportedly originated from several hundred graft clones that had expanded.

Trimming at V came to 12 bases and at J to 5 bases, leaving 18 bases not matched to a gene. This CDR3 contains 16 residues. Germline loops: CDR1 KGHDR, CDR2 SFDVKD. This clonotype has a count of ten or more. As yet, its antigen is unknown. The chain has TRBV24-1 and TRBJ2-1; 7 bases are shared with TRBD2. This clonotype was sampled from a boy between 5 and 17 years old with acute lymphoblastic leukemia, due to receive a stem cell transplant. Sample: PBMCs, taken before TCRalphabeta/CD19-depleted stem cell transplant. The chain's CDR3 is CAVGRLGASGDNEQFF. The CDR3 DNA reads TGTGCCGTAGGACGCCTCGGGGCTAGCGGTGACAATGAGCAGTTCTTC.